What follows describes a single TCR beta chain. The data were produced by immunoSEQ multiplex PCR, yet TCRdb's version contains in-frame clones alone and is incomplete. The sample carries about 65,000 clones, roughly 87% recorded once. The data belong to a study of OX40 agonist ivuxolimab in advanced cancers. Whole-study context: Prior anti-PD-1, anti-PD-L1 or anti-CTLA-4 therapy was allowed; over 30% had some.

The CDR3 extends over 16 amino acids. The germline gives CDR1 SNHLY, CDR2 FYNNEI. Trimming cost V 7 bases and J 0 bases; bases outside gene matches: 5. Sequencing used CD4+ or CD8+ T cells sorted from blood, obtained in a trial of the OX40 agonist ivuxolimab. V gene TRBV2 combines with J gene TRBJ1-5, with 11 positions matching TRBD1. The receptor was derived from an adult with an advanced solid tumor such as melanoma, head and neck, liver or kidney cancer. In DNA form, the CDR3 reads TGTGCCAGCACTGGGACAGGGGGAAATAGCAATCAGCCCCAGCATTTT. Protein product: CASTGTGGNSNQPQHF.